This TCR beta chain was captured by sequencing in a study of blood T cell repertoires in COVID-19. Overall study: COVID-19 samples, acute and convalescent, were from the United States, Italy and Spain. PBMCs, B-cell-depleted T cells, or T cells were the source of the cDNA or gDNA that made up the material.

Source study methods: Reference gene primer amplification gave nucleated cell count estimates. The method was immunoSEQ multiplex PCR; TCRdb's version includes in-frame clones alone and lacks a portion of them. D and trimming come from the DNA, and the V and J calls and clone size come from that table. Seen here are 140,000 or so clones, around 89% observed once, and the top ten hold roughly 2.5%. The CDR3 is made up of 15 amino acids. V was trimmed by 0 bases and J by 2 bases, leaving 8 bases between them. Germline-derived CDR1 and CDR2 are SGHNT and YYREEE (reference sequence). Patients in Seattle were enrolled during active infection, then followed longitudinally.

This chain links TRBV5-4 with TRBJ2-2; D remains ambiguous. Sequenced input: peripheral blood. The origin of this receptor is a human donor with COVID-19, enrolled during active disease. The donor label of this sample is uncertain. This CDR3 reads CASSLASDNTGELFF. In DNA, the CDR3 is TGTGCCAGCAGCTTGGCGAGTGATAACACCGGGGAGCTGTTTTTT. The variable domain in full, completed from reference TRBV5-4 and TRBJ2-2, reads ETGVTQSPTHLIKTRGQQVTLRCSSQSGHNTVSWYQQALGQGPQFIFQYYREEENGRGNFPPRFSGLQFPNYSSELNVNALELDDSALYLCASSLASDNTGELFFGEGSRLTVL.